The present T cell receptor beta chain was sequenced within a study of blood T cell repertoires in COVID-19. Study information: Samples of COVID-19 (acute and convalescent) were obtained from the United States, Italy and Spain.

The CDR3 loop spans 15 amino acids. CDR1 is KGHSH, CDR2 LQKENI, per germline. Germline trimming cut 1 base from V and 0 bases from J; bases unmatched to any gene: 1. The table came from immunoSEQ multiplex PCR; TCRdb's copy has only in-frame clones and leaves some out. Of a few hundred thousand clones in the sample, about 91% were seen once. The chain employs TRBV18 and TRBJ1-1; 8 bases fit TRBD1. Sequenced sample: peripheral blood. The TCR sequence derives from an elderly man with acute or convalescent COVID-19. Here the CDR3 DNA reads TGTGCCAGCTCACCACTGGGACAGGTGAACACTGAAGCTTTCTTT. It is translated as CASSPLGQVNTEAFF.